This T cell receptor beta chain was sequenced for a study of radiation and T cells in renal cell carcinoma. Time point of the sample: blood 4 weeks post-SBRT, at nephrectomy. The treatment denotes: 15 Gy SBRT to primary tumor, nephrectomy 4 weeks later. The patient's renal cell carcinoma had clear cell pathology. The CDR3 contains 14 residues. V was clipped by 0 bases and J by 7 bases, with 12 bases between them. Germline CDR1 is MNHEY and CDR2 is SVGAGI. The protocol was immunoSEQ multiplex PCR, while the TCRdb copy is restricted to in-frame clones and leaves out a portion. The sample consists of roughly 170,000 clones, around 89% of them appearing once.

The sequenced sample was blood, obtained from a patient whose treatment included radiotherapy and nephrectomy. The chain links TRBV6-5 to TRBJ1-1; a possible D gene is TRBD1 (6 bases). This sequence was found in a woman aged 45-59 years with renal cell carcinoma. The CDR3 protein is CASSYSDQGIEAFF. The CDR3 DNA sequence: TGTGCCAGCAGTTACTCAGATCAGGGGATTGAAGCTTTCTTT.